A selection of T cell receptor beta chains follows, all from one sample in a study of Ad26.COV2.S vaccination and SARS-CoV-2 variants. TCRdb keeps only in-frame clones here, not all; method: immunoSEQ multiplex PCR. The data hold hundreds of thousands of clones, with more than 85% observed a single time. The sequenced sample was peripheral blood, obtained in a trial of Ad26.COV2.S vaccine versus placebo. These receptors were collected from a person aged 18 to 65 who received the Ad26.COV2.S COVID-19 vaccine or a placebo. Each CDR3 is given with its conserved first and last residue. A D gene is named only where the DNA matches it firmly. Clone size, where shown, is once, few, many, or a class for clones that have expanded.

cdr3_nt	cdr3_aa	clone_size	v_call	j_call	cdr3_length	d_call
TGTGCCAGCAGCTTAGGCCCAGTAGACGGAGAGCAGTTCTTC	CASSLGPVDGEQFF	NA	TRBV7-6	TRBJ2-1	14	NA
TGTGCCAGCAGCGTAGGGACTAGCGGGGTGGAGACCCAGTACTTC	CASSVGTSGVETQYF	NA	TRBV9	TRBJ2-5	15	TRBD2
TGCGCCAGCAGCCCACCGGGACAGGGTACGGATACGCAGTATTTT	CASSPPGQGTDTQYF	NA	TRBV5-1	TRBJ2-3	15	TRBD1
TGTGCCAGCAGCTATTCGCCAGGGGGATACGAGCAGTACTTC	CASSYSPGGYEQYF	NA	TRBV7-9	TRBJ2-7	14	TRBD1
TGTGCCAGCAGCTATTCGGGACAGGATAATTCACCCCTCCACTTT	CASSYSGQDNSPLHF	NA	TRBV11-2	TRBJ1-6	15	TRBD1
TGTGCCAGCAGCTTGCCCTGGACAGCTGCGGAGCAGTACTTC	CASSLPWTAAEQYF	NA	TRBV5-6	TRBJ2-7	14	NA
TGTGCCAGTAGTATACAGTCGAATATTGAAGCTTTCTTT	CASSIQSNIEAFF	NA	TRBV19	TRBJ1-1	13	NA
TGTGCCAGCAGCCCGGACAGGAAAACAACTAATGAAAAACTGTTTTTT	CASSPDRKTTNEKLFF	once	TRBV5-8	TRBJ1-4	16	TRBD1
TGTGCCAGCAGTCTGTCGAGCACAGATACGCAGTATTTT	CASSLSSTDTQYF	NA	TRBV27	TRBJ2-3	13	NA
TGTGCCAGCAGTGGTGGGACGCCGAACACCGGGGAGCTGTTTTTT	CASSGGTPNTGELFF	NA	TRBV2	TRBJ2-2	15	NA
TGTGCCATCAGTGACGGACGGGTTGAAGCTTTCTTT	CAISDGRVEAFF	few	TRBV10-3	TRBJ1-1	12	NA
TGTGCCAGCAGCTTACAATCGAACACCGGGGAGCTGTTTTTT	CASSLQSNTGELFF	once	TRBV7-9	TRBJ2-2	14	NA
TGTGCCAGCAGTCCATGGGACAGGGGGGGGTATGGCTACACCTTC	CASSPWDRGGYGYTF	NA	TRBV27	TRBJ1-2	15	TRBD1
TGTGCCAGCAGTGAAGCCCGGCTCACCATTTATAATTCACCCCTCCACTTT	CASSEARLTIYNSPLHF	NA	TRBV6-1	TRBJ1-6	17	NA
TGCGCCAGCAGCTTGGCCGTGGGGGGCACCGGGGAGCTGTTTTTT	CASSLAVGGTGELFF	NA	TRBV5-1	TRBJ2-2	15	NA
TGTGCCAGTAGTATGTCAGGGACAGGGCTCACAGATACGCAGTATTTT	CASSMSGTGLTDTQYF	NA	TRBV19	TRBJ2-3	16	TRBD1
TGTGCCAGCAGCCGAAGGGGGCCCCGGGAAAAACTGTTTTTT	CASSRRGPREKLFF	NA	TRBV7-9	TRBJ1-4	14	TRBD1
TGTGCCAGCAGTGCCGGGACTAGTATCGTTGGCGCAGATACGCAGTATTTT	CASSAGTSIVGADTQYF	NA	TRBV27	TRBJ2-3	17	TRBD2
TGTGCCAGCAGTTTAAGGATGACCGTGGATAATTCACCCCTCCACTTT	CASSLRMTVDNSPLHF	NA	TRBV27	TRBJ1-6	16	NA
TGTGCCAGCTCACCGGGAGACACTTACAATGAGCAGTTCTTC	CASSPGDTYNEQFF	NA	TRBV18	TRBJ2-1	14	NA
TGTGCCAGCAGCATACAGGGTTCTGCGCTAGCTAATGAAAAACTGTTTTTT	CASSIQGSALANEKLFF	once	TRBV7-2	TRBJ1-4	17	NA
TGTGCCAGCAGCGAACAGGGGGTGGGCACTGAAGCTTTCTTT	CASSEQGVGTEAFF	NA	TRBV11-2	TRBJ1-1	14	TRBD1
TGTGCCAGCAGCTTCAGTTTGAACACTGAAGCTTTCTTT	CASSFSLNTEAFF	NA	TRBV7-2	TRBJ1-1	13	NA
TGTGCCAGCAGTGAAGGGTTTCGTGAAAAACTGTTTTTT	CASSEGFREKLFF	NA	TRBV2	TRBJ1-4	13	NA
TGTGCCAGCAGTTTCCTGAACACTGAAGCTTTCTTT	CASSFLNTEAFF	few	TRBV12-3/TRBV12-4	TRBJ1-1	12	NA
TGTGCCAGCAGCCCTACATATGGCAATCAGCCCCAGCATTTT	CASSPTYGNQPQHF	NA	TRBV28	TRBJ1-5	14	NA